This T cell receptor (beta chain) was retrieved from a study of graft-versus-host responses after intestinal transplantation. Looking at the study overall: Those transplanted obtained multivisceral, liver-intestinal, or isolated intestinal grafts. Induction using anti-thymocyte globulin, followed by tacrolimus and steroids for two to four years, was given to all recipients. Study results and limitations: Early declines in HvG clones that occurred post-transplant were associated with peak circulating GvH clone levels. Recipient marrow harbored GvH clones, some of which surfaced first in ileum or blood.

Libraries were prepared by immunoSEQ multiplex PCR; TCRdb keeps only in-frame clonotypes and omits some of them. In the table there are some 39,000 clones, approximately 93% of which are singletons. As to this clone: Its antigen is not known.

This TCR derives from a human patient who received an intestinal transplant, so some T cells may come from the graft donor. The material was PBMCs, obtained 734 days after intestinal transplantation.

The CDR3 region has the DNA TGTGCCAGCAGCCTAACGGGGGGAAGATCGAATCAGCCCCAGCATTTT. This gives the protein CASSLTGGRSNQPQHF. The chain joins TRBV11-2 to TRBJ1-5, with D possibly TRBD1 on 5 matching bases. Trimming removed 5 bases at V and 4 bases at J, with 18 bases between. Germline V gene data show CDR1 as SGHAT and CDR2 as FQNNGV. CDR3 length: 16 residues.